This is a list of T cell receptor beta chains from one sample in a study of beta chain features in type 1 diabetes. Method: immunoSEQ multiplex PCR; TCRdb's copy keeps in-frame clones and lacks some. The sample consists of under 450,000 clones, about 14% of them appearing once. Sequenced input: naive CD4+ T cells from blood. The receptors were gathered from a man aged 25-45 years in good health. Both conserved end residues are part of each CDR3. Fields, in order: V gene, J gene, D gene, clone size, CDR3 protein, CDR3 DNA. D genes are given only for firm matches. The size of a clone is reported for some rows only, either as once, few or many, or as a class for expanded clones.

V gene: TRBV9
J gene: TRBJ2-2
D gene: TRBD2
clone size: few
CDR3 protein: CASSGREALTGELFF
CDR3 DNA: TGTGCCAGCAGCGGGCGGGAGGCCCTCACCGGGGAGCTGTTTTTT

V gene: TRBV7-6
J gene: TRBJ2-1
D gene: TRBD2
clone size: .
CDR3 protein: CASSLSVAGYNEQFF
CDR3 DNA: TGTGCCAGCAGCTTAAGTGTAGCGGGATACAATGAGCAGTTCTTC

V gene: TRBV14
J gene: TRBJ2-2
D gene: .
clone size: few
CDR3 protein: CASSQVLLGELFF
CDR3 DNA: TGTGCCAGCAGCCAAGTCCTCCTCGGGGAGCTGTTTTTT

V gene: TRBV25-1
J gene: TRBJ2-5
D gene: .
clone size: few
CDR3 protein: CASSESLERTETQYF
CDR3 DNA: TGTGCCAGCAGTGAATCGTTGGAGAGGACGGAGACCCAGTACTTC

V gene: TRBV30
J gene: TRBJ2-3
D gene: .
clone size: few
CDR3 protein: CAWRRGNTDTQYF
CDR3 DNA: TGTGCCTGGAGAAGAGGGAACACAGATACGCAGTATTTT

V gene: TRBV29-1
J gene: TRBJ2-5
D gene: .
clone size: few
CDR3 protein: CSVVFVVGETQYF
CDR3 DNA: TGCAGCGTTGTTTTTGTTGTGGGTGAGACCCAGTACTTC

V gene: TRBV15
J gene: TRBJ1-4
D gene: .
clone size: few
CDR3 protein: CATSRDLVRRREKLFF
CDR3 DNA: TGTGCCACCAGCAGAGATTTGGTCCGCAGGAGGGAAAAACTGTTTTTT

V gene: TRBV19
J gene: TRBJ1-1
D gene: .
clone size: .
CDR3 protein: CASRYLGTEAFF
CDR3 DNA: TGTGCCAGTAGGTACCTAGGAACTGAAGCTTTCTTT

V gene: TRBV18
J gene: TRBJ2-4
D gene: .
clone size: .
CDR3 protein: CASSSGENIQYF
CDR3 DNA: TGTGCCAGCTCTAGCGGAGAAAACATTCAGTACTTC

V gene: TRBV11-2
J gene: TRBJ2-5
D gene: .
clone size: few
CDR3 protein: CASSGQLAIAVQETQYF
CDR3 DNA: TGTGCCAGCAGCGGTCAACTCGCGATAGCGGTCCAAGAGACCCAGTACTTC

V gene: TRBV2
J gene: TRBJ2-3
D gene: TRBD1
clone size: few
CDR3 protein: CASRDRDRTQYF
CDR3 DNA: TGTGCCAGCAGGGACCGGGACAGGACGCAGTATTTT

V gene: TRBV25-1
J gene: TRBJ1-6
D gene: .
clone size: .
CDR3 protein: CASSAKAHGSPLHF
CDR3 DNA: TGTGCCAGCAGCGCGAAAGCACATGGTTCACCCCTCCACTTT

V gene: TRBV7-2
J gene: TRBJ2-3
D gene: .
clone size: few
CDR3 protein: CASSLGRPDTQYF
CDR3 DNA: TGTGCCAGCAGCTTAGGGAGGCCAGATACGCAGTATTTT

V gene: TRBV7-3
J gene: TRBJ2-5
D gene: .
clone size: few
CDR3 protein: CASSQGRQETQYF
CDR3 DNA: TGTGCCAGCAGCCAGGGACGCCAAGAGACCCAGTACTTC

V gene: TRBV7-2
J gene: TRBJ1-6
D gene: .
clone size: .
CDR3 protein: CASSFRSQGSHSPLHF
CDR3 DNA: TGTGCCAGCAGCTTTCGCAGCCAGGGTTCTCATTCACCCCTCCACTTT

V gene: TRBV5-4
J gene: TRBJ1-5
D gene: .
clone size: few
CDR3 protein: CASSLGGANSNQPQHF
CDR3 DNA: TGTGCCAGCAGCTTGGGGGGGGCTAATAGCAATCAGCCCCAGCATTTT

V gene: TRBV4-3
J gene: TRBJ1-2
D gene: .
clone size: .
CDR3 protein: CASSQDSGYYGYTF
CDR3 DNA: TGCGCCAGCAGCCAAGATTCAGGGTACTATGGCTACACCTTC

V gene: TRBV5-6
J gene: TRBJ2-2
D gene: .
clone size: .
CDR3 protein: CASSGTGELFF
CDR3 DNA: TGTGCCAGCAGCGGGACCGGGGAGCTGTTTTTT

V gene: TRBV7-9
J gene: TRBJ1-1
D gene: TRBD1
clone size: .
CDR3 protein: CASSQPTGEGTEAFF
CDR3 DNA: TGTGCCAGCAGCCAGCCGACAGGGGAAGGCACTGAAGCTTTCTTT

V gene: TRBV5-6
J gene: TRBJ2-6
D gene: .
clone size: .
CDR3 protein: CASSLYGANVLTF
CDR3 DNA: TGTGCCAGCAGCTTGTACGGGGCCAACGTCCTGACTTTC

V gene: TRBV30
J gene: TRBJ2-5
D gene: TRBD2
clone size: few
CDR3 protein: CAWSVLAGETQYF
CDR3 DNA: TGTGCCTGGAGTGTACTAGCGGGAGAGACCCAGTACTTC

V gene: TRBV18
J gene: TRBJ2-3
D gene: TRBD2
clone size: few
CDR3 protein: CASSPLAGGRTDTQYF
CDR3 DNA: TGTGCCAGCTCACCCTTAGCGGGAGGGCGGACAGATACGCAGTATTTT

V gene: TRBV4-3
J gene: TRBJ2-7
D gene: .
clone size: few
CDR3 protein: CASSQDAFGDSYEQYF
CDR3 DNA: TGCGCCAGCAGCCAAGATGCGTTCGGGGACTCCTACGAGCAGTACTTC

V gene: TRBV19
J gene: TRBJ1-5
D gene: .
clone size: few
CDR3 protein: CATDRGINQPQHF
CDR3 DNA: TGTGCCACCGACCGGGGGATCAATCAGCCCCAGCATTTT

V gene: TRBV6-5
J gene: TRBJ1-3
D gene: .
clone size: .
CDR3 protein: CASSPDRLGNTIYF
CDR3 DNA: TGTGCCAGCAGCCCTGACAGGTTGGGAAACACCATATATTTT

V gene: TRBV6-1
J gene: TRBJ2-4
D gene: TRBD1
clone size: few
CDR3 protein: CAAGQGIETKNIQYF
CDR3 DNA: TGTGCCGCCGGACAGGGGATTGAGACCAAAAACATTCAGTACTTC

V gene: TRBV5-4
J gene: TRBJ1-1
D gene: .
clone size: few
CDR3 protein: CASSYRDDTEAFF
CDR3 DNA: TGTGCCAGCAGCTACAGGGACGACACTGAAGCTTTCTTT

V gene: TRBV2
J gene: TRBJ1-1
D gene: TRBD1
clone size: .
CDR3 protein: CASSTPDRATEAFF
CDR3 DNA: TGTGCCAGCAGTACCCCGGACAGGGCCACTGAAGCTTTCTTT

V gene: TRBV27
J gene: TRBJ1-2
D gene: .
clone size: few
CDR3 protein: CASSLGSNYGYTF
CDR3 DNA: TGTGCCAGCAGTTTAGGTAGTAACTATGGCTACACCTTC

V gene: TRBV9
J gene: TRBJ2-1
D gene: TRBD2
clone size: .
CDR3 protein: CASSRISGSSYNEQFF
CDR3 DNA: TGTGCCAGCAGCCGGATAAGCGGGAGCTCCTACAATGAGCAGTTCTTC

V gene: TRBV29-1
J gene: TRBJ1-5
D gene: TRBD1
clone size: few
CDR3 protein: CSVKDRGPSSDQPQHF
CDR3 DNA: TGCAGCGTTAAGGACAGGGGGCCCTCCTCGGATCAGCCCCAGCATTTT

V gene: TRBV20-1
J gene: TRBJ2-3
D gene: .
clone size: .
CDR3 protein: CSGLGTDTQYF
CDR3 DNA: TGCAGTGGACTTGGCACAGATACGCAGTATTTT

V gene: TRBV20-1
J gene: TRBJ1-2
D gene: .
clone size: .
CDR3 protein: CSAGDDGYTF
CDR3 DNA: TGCAGTGCCGGAGACGATGGCTACACCTTC

V gene: TRBV25-1
J gene: TRBJ1-1
D gene: .
clone size: few
CDR3 protein: CASSEVEGRSEAFF
CDR3 DNA: TGTGCCAGCAGTGAAGTAGAGGGGCGGTCTGAAGCTTTCTTT

V gene: TRBV5-1
J gene: TRBJ2-3
D gene: .
clone size: few
CDR3 protein: CASSLRGNTDTQYF
CDR3 DNA: TGCGCCAGCAGCTTGCGGGGGAACACAGATACGCAGTATTTT

V gene: TRBV29-1
J gene: TRBJ1-2
D gene: .
clone size: .
CDR3 protein: CSVAQGSGYGYTF
CDR3 DNA: TGCAGCGTTGCCCAAGGCAGTGGCTATGGCTACACCTTC

V gene: TRBV28
J gene: TRBJ2-3
D gene: .
clone size: .
CDR3 protein: CASSFVPTDTQYF
CDR3 DNA: TGTGCCAGCAGTTTTGTCCCCACAGATACGCAGTATTTT

V gene: TRBV7-9
J gene: TRBJ1-1
D gene: .
clone size: few
CDR3 protein: CASSVQGGKTEAFF
CDR3 DNA: TGTGCCAGCAGCGTACAGGGAGGAAAGACTGAAGCTTTCTTT

V gene: TRBV10-3
J gene: TRBJ2-3
D gene: TRBD2
clone size: .
CDR3 protein: CAIWASGANTQYF
CDR3 DNA: TGTGCCATCTGGGCTAGCGGGGCGAATACGCAGTATTTT

V gene: TRBV2
J gene: TRBJ1-3
D gene: .
clone size: few
CDR3 protein: CASSVGRENTIYF
CDR3 DNA: TGTGCCAGCAGTGTTGGGAGGGAAAACACCATATATTTT